The 6 T cell receptor beta chains below were found in one sample sequenced in a study of identical twins. In TCRdb, the 5' RACE reads were re-called with MiXCR into one record per CDR3 protein. Of about 520,000 distinct CDR3 sequences in the sample, 22% were seen once. This sample also belongs to another study, concerning T cells expressing NK-cell markers.

The sample consisted of CD4+ T cells sorted from blood. Every receptor here comes from a woman aged 18-29 years in good health.

The CDR3 is CASSLSTAPGNGYTF. In nucleotides, the CDR3 is TGTGCCAGCAGCTTATCGACCGCGCCCGGCAATGGCTACACCTTC. The rearrangement uses TRBV3-1 and TRBJ1-2; D not resolved. Trimming took off 5 bases at V and 6 bases at J, with 19 bases between the two ends. Germline V gives CDR1 LGHDT, CDR2 YNNKEL (reference sequence). CDR3 size: 15 residues. The full variable domain, completed using reference TRBV3-1 and TRBJ1-2, is DTAVSQTPKYLVTQMGNDKSIKCEQNLGHDTMYWYKQDSKKFLKIMFSYNNKELIINETVPNRFSPKSPDKAHLNLHINSLELGDSAVYFCASSLSTAPGNGYTFGSGTRLTVV.

This clonotype was observed a handful of times. The CDR3 sequence: CASTPRWASTDTQYF. The CDR3 coding sequence is TGTGCCAGCACCCCCAGGTGGGCTAGCACAGATACGCAGTATTTT. The chain carries TRBV12-3 or TRBV12-4 and TRBJ2-3; no firm D call. CDR3 size: 15 residues. V shed 7 bases and J shed 0 bases, with 14 bases lying between them.

The chain carries TRBV3-1 and TRBJ2-5; no firm D call. Germline lookup yields CDR1 LGHDT and CDR2 YNNKEL (reference sequence). The CDR3 length is 15 residues. The germline V and J ends were trimmed by 1 base and 1 base, with 10 bases remaining between them. CDR3 in amino acids: CASSQGWGTQETQYF. Here the CDR3 DNA reads TGTGCCAGCAGCCAAGGGTGGGGAACCCAAGAGACCCAGTACTTC.

This clonotype was seen more than once but under ten times. The chain combines TRBV27 with TRBJ2-7, with TRBD2 matching 12 bases. The CDR3 consists of 17 residues. The germline V gene encodes CDR1 MNHEY and CDR2 SMNVEV (reference sequence). V shed 5 bases, J shed 2 bases, and the junction held 10 bases outside the gene matches. For the CDR3, the DNA is TGTGCCAGCAGTCCCCCCCCACTAGCGGGAGGCACCTACGAGCAGTACTTC. Protein sequence: CASSPPPLAGGTYEQYF.

This clonotype was recorded a few times. One end of the junction varies from germline; a read error may be responsible. This chain uses TRBV29-1 with TRBJ2-1; 15 bases fit TRBD2. There are 16 residues in the CDR3. Germline V gene lookup returns CDR1 SQVTM and CDR2 ANQGSEA. The CDR3 is CSVEGLAGGIGNEQFF. As DNA, the CDR3 is TGCAGCGTCGAAGGACTAGCGGGAGGGATTGGCAATGAGCAGTTCTTC.

This clonotype was seen just once. CDR3 amino acids: CASSDLAGGRGTDTQYF. CDR3 sequence (DNA): TGTGCCAGCAGTGATCTAGCGGGGGGGCGTGGCACAGATACGCAGTATTTT. The chain links TRBV2 to TRBJ2-3; TRBD2 matches 12 bases. Germline values: CDR1 SNHLY, CDR2 FYNNEI. The CDR3 totals 17 residues. V was pared by 3 bases and J by 1 base, with 5 bases of the junction left unmatched.